Each of the 32 T cell receptor beta chains below was sequenced from the same sample in a study of T cell repertoires in cytomegalovirus infection. One entry per CDR3 protein, called by TCRdb with MiXCR from the reads. The table records roughly 80,000 distinct CDR3 sequences, approximately 39% of them present only once. These receptors have no known antigen. Sequencing was performed on CD8+ T cells from cultured PBMCs, taken from culture after CMV antigen stimulation. The receptor source for this set is a human donor in good health (CMV status not recorded). Some clones in this sample may be carry-over from other donors' samples.

This clonotype was seen a few times. CDR3 loop: CASSLLTDAEAFF. The CDR3, as DNA: TGTGCCAGCAGCTTATTAACAGATGCTGAAGCTTTCTTT. The V gene is TRBV7-2, the J gene TRBJ1-1; D gene uncertain. The germline V and J ends were trimmed by 2 bases and 6 bases, with 10 bases remaining between them. Germline loops: CDR1 SGHTA, CDR2 FQGNSA. The CDR3 totals 13 residues.

This clonotype was seen a few times. The gene calls are TRBV7-2 and TRBJ2-1; D remains ambiguous. CDR1 is SGHTA and CDR2 is FQGNSA in the germline V gene. V was trimmed by 2 bases and J by 8 bases, leaving 16 bases between them. The CDR3 length is 15 residues. CDR3: CASSLRAESGHEQFF. CDR3 coding DNA: TGTGCCAGCAGCTTAAGGGCCGAATCCGGACATGAGCAGTTCTTC.

The chain couples TRBV5-6 to TRBJ2-6; D might be TRBD2 (6 bases). The length of the CDR3 is 17 residues. Trimming took 4 bases from V and 0 from J, leaving 14 bases between them. Germline lookup yields CDR1 SGHDT and CDR2 YYEEEE. CDR3 nucleotides: TGTGCCAGCAGCCCTGACGACGGGAGCTCTGGGGCCAACGTCCTGACTTTC. This sequence encodes CASSPDDGSSGANVLTF.

This clonotype has at least ten counts. The genes are TRBV5-5 and TRBJ1-2, with TRBD1 as a possible D gene (6 bases). The CDR3 consists of 15 residues. The V end lost 3 bases, the J end lost 2 bases, and 14 bases lay between the germline ends. Looked up from germline, CDR1 is SGHKS and CDR2 is YYEKEE (reference sequence). The CDR3 region is CASSSRDTFNYGYTF. In DNA, the CDR3 is TGTGCCAGCAGCTCCCGGGACACCTTCAACTATGGCTACACCTTC.

The V and J genes are TRBV5-8 and TRBJ2-7; maybe TRBD2 (5 bases). CDR1 SGHTS and CDR2 YDEGEE come from the germline V gene. V lost 0 bases to trimming and J lost 2 bases, with 12 bases between them. The length of the CDR3 is 15 residues. CDR3 sequence (DNA): TGTGCCAGCAGCTTGGTAGGCAGCGGCCCCTACGAGCAGTACTTC. This translates into CASSLVGSGPYEQYF.

The chain carries TRBV4-1 and TRBJ2-7; weak D call: TRBD1 (6 bases). The CDR3 totals 14 residues. Germline V gene lookup returns CDR1 MGHRA and CDR2 YSYEKL. Trimming shortened V by 0 bases and J by 4 bases, and 10 bases separated the two germline ends. The CDR3 sequence: CASSQDHREYEQYF. CDR3 nucleotide sequence: TGCGCCAGCAGCCAAGATCACAGGGAATACGAGCAGTACTTC.

The rearrangement links TRBV6-6 to TRBJ2-5; 10 nucleotides align to TRBD1. Germline V gives CDR1 MNHNY, CDR2 SVGAGI (reference sequence). V lost 1 base and J lost 4; bases outside the gene matches: 15. CDR3 length: 19 amino acids. DNA for the CDR3: TGTGCCAGCAGTTACTTCCTCCCCGGGACAGGGGCTTCGCTAGAGACCCAGTACTTC. It is translated as CASSYFLPGTGASLETQYF.

This rearrangement joins TRBV7-8 to TRBJ2-6; a weak D match, TRBD1 (7 bases). The germline V gene has CDR1 SGHVS and CDR2 FQNEAQ. The CDR3 has 18 amino acids. V was clipped by 6 bases and J by 4 bases, with 22 bases between them. CDR3 region: CASSSHIDRAGGANVLTF. The DNA for the CDR3 is TGTGCCAGCAGTTCTCATATCGACAGGGCGGGAGGGGCCAACGTCCTGACTTTC. Full variable domain (rest looked up from reference TRBV7-8 and TRBJ2-6): GAGVSQSPRYKVAKRGQDVALRCDPISGHVSLFWYQQALGQGPEFLTYFQNEAQLDKSGLPSDRFFAERPEGSVSTLKIQRTQQEDSAVYLCASSSHIDRAGGANVLTFGAGSRLTVL.

The sample holds a few counts of this clonotype. V is TRBV6-6 and J is TRBJ2-1; 7 bases match TRBD1. The J segment lost 1 base and the V segment lost 5 bases, leaving 11 bases of the junction unmatched. Germline loops: CDR1 MNHNY, CDR2 SVGAGI (reference sequence). The CDR3 consists of 17 residues. The CDR3 loop is CASSEQNRGRSYNEQFF. The CDR3 DNA reads TGTGCCAGCAGTGAGCAAAACAGGGGCCGTTCCTACAATGAGCAGTTCTTC.

A few counts support this clonotype. The V and J genes are TRBV19 and TRBJ1-4, with a possible D match to TRBD1 (6 bases). Germline assignment: CDR1 LNHDA and CDR2 SQIVND (reference sequence). CDR3 length equals 15 residues. The V end lost 7 bases, the J end lost 3 bases, and 15 bases lay between the germline ends. The CDR3 sequence: CASTLGGLSNEKLFF. The DNA of the CDR3 is TGTGCCAGTACCCTAGGGGGGCTGTCTAATGAAAAACTGTTTTTT.

The table lists this clonotype with a few counts. V is TRBV7-2 and J is TRBJ2-5; 7 bases fit TRBD2. The germline gives CDR1 SGHTA, CDR2 FQGNSA. The CDR3 has 18 amino acids. V was pared by 4 bases and J by 1 base, with 15 bases of the junction left unmatched. The CDR3 DNA follows: TGTGCCAGCAGCTGGATTGGGATTCGGGGGGAGATCCAAGAGACCCAGTACTTC. This translates into CASSWIGIRGEIQETQYF.

The chain carries TRBV14 and TRBJ1-1; D is uncertain. The CDR3 length is 17 residues. Germline lookup yields CDR1 SGHDN and CDR2 FVKESK. The V gene lost 1 base and the J gene lost 0 bases, with 15 bases spanning the gap. CDR3 sequence (DNA): TGTGCCAGCAGCCAAGTGGGTAAAGGACTCATGAACACTGAAGCTTTCTTT. Encoded protein: CASSQVGKGLMNTEAFF.

This chain joins TRBV11-1 and TRBJ2-7, with TRBD1 identical over 9 bases. This CDR3 comprises 14 residues. CDR1 and CDR2 from the germline V gene are SGHAT and FQDESV (reference sequence). The J segment lost 2 bases and the V segment lost 5 bases, leaving 4 bases of the junction unmatched. The CDR3 protein is CASSRDRAPYEQYF. CDR3 DNA sequence: TGTGCCAGCAGCCGGGACAGGGCCCCCTACGAGCAGTACTTC. The entire variable domain, with the rest obtained from reference TRBV11-1 and TRBJ2-7, is as follows: EAEVAQSPRYKITEKSQAVAFWCDPISGHATLYWYRQILGQGPELLVQFQDESVVDDSQLPKDRFSAERLKGVDSTLKIQPAELGDSAMYLCASSRDRAPYEQYFGPGTRLTVT.

The chain couples TRBV27 to TRBJ2-1; D assignment may be TRBD1 or TRBD2 (6 bases each). Germline V gene lookup returns CDR1 MNHEY and CDR2 SMNVEV (reference sequence). Trimming shortened V by 8 bases and J by 10 bases, and 12 bases separated the two germline ends. This CDR3 has 11 amino acids. DNA for the CDR3: TGTGCCAGCGGAACAGGGAGGGAGCAGTTCTTC. Translation gives CASGTGREQFF.

The chain links TRBV19 to TRBJ2-1; TRBD2 agrees at 11 bases. After removal of 7 bases from V and 4 bases from J, the junction contained 12 bases not matched to a gene. The germline V gene has CDR1 LNHDA and CDR2 SQIVND (reference sequence). The CDR3 contains 17 residues. The CDR3 DNA sequence: TGTGCCAGTAAGGCCCTACTAGCGGGGGATCGTTACAATGAGCAGTTCTTC. Amino acids: CASKALLAGDRYNEQFF.

The gene calls are TRBV6-6 and TRBJ2-5, with unresolved D. Germline V CDR1 and CDR2: MNHNY, SVGAGI (reference sequence). Trimming removed 2 bases from V and 0 bases from J, with 7 bases in between. There are 14 residues in the CDR3. Here the CDR3 reads CASSYSRNQETQYF. The CDR3 nucleotides read TGTGCCAGCAGTTACAGTCGAAACCAAGAGACCCAGTACTTC.

This clonotype has a handful of counts. The chain links TRBV5-6 to TRBJ1-1, with 8 bases identical to TRBD1. After removal of 4 bases from V and 7 bases from J, the junction contained 6 bases not matched to a gene. Germline assignment: CDR1 SGHDT and CDR2 YYEEEE. The CDR3 has 13 amino acids. The CDR3 bases are TGTGCCAGCAGCCCACAGGGGGGTGGTGAAGCTTTCTTT. Its protein product is CASSPQGGGEAFF.

This chain's CDR3 is CASRPRDSNEKLFF. CDR3 DNA sequence: TGTGCCAGCAGGCCCCGGGATTCCAATGAAAAACTGTTTTTT. J is TRBJ1-4 and V is TRBV7-2, with D unclear. Germline values: CDR1 SGHTA, CDR2 FQGNSA. The CDR3 covers 14 residues. The V gene lost 6 bases and the J gene lost 5 bases, with 13 bases spanning the gap.

In this sample, this clonotype turned up a few times. V usage is TRBV19 and J usage is TRBJ2-1; D possibly corresponds to TRBD2 (6 bases). Between the trimmed V and J ends, which lost 3 bases and 5 bases, there was a span of 17 bases. Germline V gene lookup returns CDR1 LNHDA and CDR2 SQIVND (reference sequence). The CDR3 runs to 16 residues. Here the CDR3 DNA reads TGTGCCAGTAGTATGATGGTCCGGGGGATTAACAATGAGCAGTTCTTC. Its protein is CASSMMVRGINNEQFF.

For this clonotype: This clone may be a read error of a much larger clone one base away. The rearrangement links TRBV7-8 to TRBJ2-1; 8 positions match TRBD1. The CDR3 runs 15 residues. J lost 9 bases, V lost 3 bases, and 10 bases had no gene match. The germline V gene has CDR1 SGHVS and CDR2 FQNEAQ. The CDR3 DNA follows: TGTGCCAGCAGCTTTCTGGACAGGGTGAACAGTGAGCAGTTCTTC. This gives the protein CASSFLDRVNSEQFF. The whole variable domain, filled in from reference TRBV7-8 and TRBJ2-1, reads GAGVSQSPRYKVAKRGQDVALRCDPISGHVSLFWYQQALGQGPEFLTYFQNEAQLDKSGLPSDRFFAERPEGSVSTLKIQRTQQEDSAVYLCASSFLDRVNSEQFFGPGTRLTVL.

This clonotype was seen a handful of times. The chain combines TRBV7-2 with TRBJ2-7, with a possible D match to TRBD1 (5 bases). Per the germline V gene, CDR1 is SGHTA and CDR2 is FQGNSA. The CDR3 totals 15 residues. The V end lost 1 base, the J end lost 1 base, and 11 bases lay between the germline ends. CDR3 amino acids: CASSLVVQESYEQYF. In DNA, the CDR3 is TGTGCCAGCAGCTTAGTAGTACAGGAGTCCTACGAGCAGTACTTC.

Regarding this clonotype: At one boundary the junction diverges from the germline segment, which might be a read error. This chain links TRBV7-6 with TRBJ1-2, with D perhaps matching TRBD1 (6 bases). This CDR3 contains 13 residues. Germline CDR1 SGHVS, CDR2 FNYEAQ. The CDR3 DNA is TGTGCGAGCAGCTACGAATTTGGGGGCGGCTACACCTTC. Amino acids: CASSYEFGGGYTF.

The sample holds a few counts of this clonotype. The chain employs TRBV6-5 and TRBJ2-1; D possibly corresponds to TRBD1 (6 bases). The CDR3 covers 16 residues. Looked up from germline, CDR1 is MNHEY and CDR2 is SVGAGI. The V end was cut by 0 bases, the J end by 4 bases, with 13 bases between. The CDR3 sequence is CASSYSTGVPYNEQFF. CDR3 coding DNA: TGTGCCAGCAGTTACTCGACAGGAGTCCCATACAATGAGCAGTTCTTC.

This clonotype was found a few times. The V and J genes are TRBV4-1 and TRBJ2-7, with D maybe TRBD2 (5 bases). The CDR3 covers 15 residues. The V end was cut by 4 bases, the J end by 2 bases, with 15 bases between. Germline-derived CDR1 and CDR2 are MGHRA and YSYEKL. The CDR3 DNA sequence: TGCGCCAGCAGCCCCACGGGGAGCGTTACCTACGAGCAGTACTTC. This gives the protein CASSPTGSVTYEQYF.

The genes are TRBV6-4 and TRBJ2-6; perhaps TRBD2 as D (5 bases). The CDR3 is made up of 15 amino acids. Per germline, CDR1 MRHNA and CDR2 SNTAGT. Trimming removed 4 bases at V and 0 bases at J, with 7 bases between. CDR3 coding DNA: TGTGCCAGCAGTGTACGGGGCTCTGGGGCCAACGTCCTGACTTTC. This codes for CASSVRGSGANVLTF.

The table lists this clonotype with a few counts. This chain joins TRBV7-9 and TRBJ2-7; TRBD1 matches 8 bases. The germline CDR1 and CDR2 sequences are SEHNR and FQNEAQ (reference sequence). V was pared by 5 bases and J by 1 base, with 7 bases of the junction left unmatched. CDR3 length equals 15 residues. CDR3 DNA: TGTGCCAGCAGCACACCTCAGGGGGCTTCCTACGAGCAGTACTTC. Its protein is CASSTPQGASYEQYF.

This clonotype was seen only a few times. This chain joins TRBV12-3 or TRBV12-4 and TRBJ2-5; possibly TRBD2 for D (6 bases). CDR3 length equals 15 residues. With 2 bases removed from V and 5 bases from J, the gap between germline ends came to 15 bases. This CDR3 is CASSLSDTRGETQYF. The CDR3 bases are TGTGCCAGCAGTTTATCGGACACCCGGGGGGAGACCCAGTACTTC.

This chain joins TRBV7-2 and TRBJ1-1, with D perhaps TRBD1 (6 bases). Germline V gene sequence: CDR1 SGHTA, CDR2 FQGNSA. Between the trimmed V and J ends, which lost 5 bases and 1 base, there was a span of 14 bases. The CDR3 runs 15 residues. Written as DNA, the CDR3 is TGTGCCAGCAGCCGATCAGGGGACCCGAACACTGAAGCTTTCTTT. Residues: CASSRSGDPNTEAFF.

The chain couples TRBV7-6 to TRBJ2-7, with a weak D call TRBD1 (5 bases). The germline V gene has CDR1 SGHVS and CDR2 FNYEAQ. The germline V and J ends were trimmed by 5 bases and 2 bases, with 13 bases remaining between them. CDR3 size: 14 residues. CDR3 nucleotide sequence: TGTGCCAGCAGCCTACAGCAAGGGGCCTACGAGCAGTACTTC. Translated: CASSLQQGAYEQYF.

The chain carries TRBV28 and TRBJ1-5; 7 positions agree with TRBD1. V dropped 6 bases and J dropped 0; count of bases not matched to a gene: 8. Per germline, CDR1 MDHEN and CDR2 SYDVKM. The CDR3 is 16 amino acids. CDR3 protein: CASSWETGYSNQPQHF. The CDR3 nucleotides are TGTGCCAGCAGCTGGGAGACAGGGTATAGCAATCAGCCCCAGCATTTT. Drawing the rest from reference TRBV28 and TRBJ1-5, the complete variable domain is DVKVTQSSRYLVKRTGEKVFLECVQDMDHENMFWYRQDPGLGLRLIYFSYDVKMKEKGDIPEGYSVSREKKERFSLILESASTNQTSMYLCASSWETGYSNQPQHFGDGTRLSIL.

This clonotype was counted between two and nine times. This chain uses TRBV7-2 with TRBJ1-4; D unclear. This CDR3 spans 15 amino acids. Trimming cost V 4 bases and J 0 bases, with 9 bases left between them. Germline V lookup: CDR1 SGHTA, CDR2 FQGNSA. The CDR3 protein is CASSSTPATNEKLFF. CDR3 nucleotide sequence: TGTGCCAGCAGCTCGACACCCGCAACTAATGAAAAACTGTTTTTT.

The CDR3 DNA follows: TGTGCCAGTAGTATAAAAGGAACAGGATGGGACACTGAAGCTTTCTTT. Translating gives CASSIKGTGWDTEAFF. V and J are TRBV19 and TRBJ1-1, with D possibly matching TRBD1 (5 bases). The CDR3 covers 16 residues. Germline CDR1 and CDR2: LNHDA and SQIVND (reference sequence). V lost 2 bases and J 3 bases, leaving 16 bases between the germline ends.